This T cell receptor (beta chain) came from a study of long-term antiretroviral therapy in people with HIV. Overall study findings and caveats: The ART regimens used between about 2004 and 2018 may be less effective than current ones.

It was version v3.0 of the immunoSEQ assay that was run at survey level. Method: immunoSEQ multiplex PCR; TCRdb's copy keeps in-frame clones and lacks some. Of 19,000 or so clones listed, approximately 88% are singletons. On this clone itself: Antigen specificity is unknown.

Trimming left V 6 bases short and J 0 bases short, with 11 bases between. The CDR3 consists of 15 residues. Germline lookup yields CDR1 MNHEY and CDR2 SMNVEV (reference sequence). Every donor contributed at least one pre-ART and at least two post-ART PBMC samples. This sequence joins TRBV27 and TRBJ2-2; TRBD1 is a possible D gene (6 bases). The receptor comes from a man between 18 and 35 years old with HIV. Sequencing used unsorted PBMCs, obtained 0.9 years after starting antiretroviral therapy. CDR3 protein: CASSLQGANTGELFF. CDR3 nucleotides: TGTGCCAGCAGCCTACAGGGTGCGAACACCGGGGAGCTGTTTTTT.